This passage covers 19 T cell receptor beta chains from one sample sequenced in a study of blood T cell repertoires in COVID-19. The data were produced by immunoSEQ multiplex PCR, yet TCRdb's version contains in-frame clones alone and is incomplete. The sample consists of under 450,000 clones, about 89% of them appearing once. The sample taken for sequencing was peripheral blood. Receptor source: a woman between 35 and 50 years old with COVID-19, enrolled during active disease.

The CDR3 sequence: CATLTPGFYTEAFF. In DNA, the CDR3 is TGTGCCACCCTAACACCGGGATTTTACACTGAAGCTTTCTTT. The J gene is TRBJ1-1, the V gene TRBV28; D gene uncertain. Germline V lookup: CDR1 MDHEN, CDR2 SYDVKM. The CDR3 has 14 residues. V dropped 10 bases and J dropped 3 bases, with 18 bases sitting between them.

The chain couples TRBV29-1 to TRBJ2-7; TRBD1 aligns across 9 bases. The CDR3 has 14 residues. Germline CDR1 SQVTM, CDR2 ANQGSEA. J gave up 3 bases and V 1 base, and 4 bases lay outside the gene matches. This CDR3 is CSVEGGDRDYEQYF. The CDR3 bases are TGCAGCGTTGAAGGGGGGGACAGGGACTACGAGCAGTACTTC.

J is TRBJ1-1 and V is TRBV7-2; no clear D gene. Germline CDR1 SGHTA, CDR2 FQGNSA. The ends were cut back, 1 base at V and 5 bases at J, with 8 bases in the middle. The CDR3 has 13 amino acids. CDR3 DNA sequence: TGTGCCAGCAGCTTAGGGAGGGAGACTGAAGCTTTCTTT. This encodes CASSLGRETEAFF.

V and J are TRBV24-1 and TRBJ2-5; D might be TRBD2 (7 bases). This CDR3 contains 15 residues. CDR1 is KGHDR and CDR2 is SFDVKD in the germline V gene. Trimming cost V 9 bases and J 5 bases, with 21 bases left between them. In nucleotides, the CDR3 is TGTGCCACCTCCTCGGGGGGAGTGCAGGGGGAGACCCAGTACTTC. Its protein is CATSSGGVQGETQYF.

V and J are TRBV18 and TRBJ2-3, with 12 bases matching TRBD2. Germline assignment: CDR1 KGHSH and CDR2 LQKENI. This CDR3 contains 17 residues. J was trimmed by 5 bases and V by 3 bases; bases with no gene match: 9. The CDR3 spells CASSPPSGRAGEDTQYF. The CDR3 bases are TGTGCCAGCTCACCCCCTAGCGGGAGGGCCGGGGAAGATACGCAGTATTTT.

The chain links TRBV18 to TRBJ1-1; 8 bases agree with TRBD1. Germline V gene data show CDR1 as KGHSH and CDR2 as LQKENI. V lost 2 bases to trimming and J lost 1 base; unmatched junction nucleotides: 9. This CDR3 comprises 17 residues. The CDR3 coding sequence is TGTGCCAGCTCACCAGTAACAGGGGGGATTGCGAACACTGAAGCTTTCTTT. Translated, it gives CASSPVTGGIANTEAFF.

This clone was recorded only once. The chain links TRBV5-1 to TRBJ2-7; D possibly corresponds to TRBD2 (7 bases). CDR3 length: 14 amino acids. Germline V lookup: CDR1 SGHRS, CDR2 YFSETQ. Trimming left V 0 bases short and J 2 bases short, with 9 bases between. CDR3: CASSLGGGPYEQYF. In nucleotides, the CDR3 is TGCGCCAGCAGCTTGGGGGGGGGCCCCTACGAGCAGTACTTC.

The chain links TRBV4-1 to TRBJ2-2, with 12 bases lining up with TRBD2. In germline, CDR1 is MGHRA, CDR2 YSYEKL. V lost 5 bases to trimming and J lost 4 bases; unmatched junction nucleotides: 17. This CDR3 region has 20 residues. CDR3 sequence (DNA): TGCGCCAGCAGCTCCCACCCGGGGTTCCTAGCGGGAGGGATCACCGGGGAGCTGTTTTTT. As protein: CASSSHPGFLAGGITGELFF.

CDR3 residues: CASTPRRGSPLHF. The CDR3 DNA reads as TGTGCCAGCACCCCAAGACGGGGATCACCCCTCCACTTT. The chain is built from TRBV28 and TRBJ1-6; no clear D. V was cut by 7 bases and J by 10 bases, with 14 bases left in between. In germline, CDR1 is MDHEN, CDR2 SYDVKM. The CDR3 totals 13 residues.

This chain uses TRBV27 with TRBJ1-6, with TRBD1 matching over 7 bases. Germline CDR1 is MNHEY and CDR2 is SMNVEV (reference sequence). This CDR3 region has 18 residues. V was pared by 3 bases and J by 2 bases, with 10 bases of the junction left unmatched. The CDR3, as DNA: TGTGCCAGCAGTTTTTCTCCCCCGACAGGGCCCTATAATTCACCCCTCCACTTT. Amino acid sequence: CASSFSPPTGPYNSPLHF.

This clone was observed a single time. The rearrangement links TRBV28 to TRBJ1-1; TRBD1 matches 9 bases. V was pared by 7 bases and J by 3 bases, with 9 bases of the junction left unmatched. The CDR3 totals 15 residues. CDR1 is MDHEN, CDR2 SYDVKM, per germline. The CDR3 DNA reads TGTGCCAGCAATGTTGGTGGGACAGGGCACACTGAAGCTTTCTTT. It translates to CASNVGGTGHTEAFF.

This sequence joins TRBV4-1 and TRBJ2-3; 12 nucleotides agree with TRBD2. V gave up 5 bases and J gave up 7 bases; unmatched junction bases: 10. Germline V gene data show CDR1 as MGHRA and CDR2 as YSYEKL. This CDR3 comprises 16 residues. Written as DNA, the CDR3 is TGCGCCAGCAGCTCCGGACTAGCGGGGCCTCATCATACGCAGTATTTT. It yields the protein CASSSGLAGPHHTQYF.

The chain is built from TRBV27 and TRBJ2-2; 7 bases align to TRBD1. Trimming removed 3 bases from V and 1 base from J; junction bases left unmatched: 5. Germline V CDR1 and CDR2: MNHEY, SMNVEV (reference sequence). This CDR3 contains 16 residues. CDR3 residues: CASSFSGTVNTGELFF. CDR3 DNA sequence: TGTGCCAGCAGTTTCTCCGGGACAGTGAACACCGGGGAGCTGTTTTTT.

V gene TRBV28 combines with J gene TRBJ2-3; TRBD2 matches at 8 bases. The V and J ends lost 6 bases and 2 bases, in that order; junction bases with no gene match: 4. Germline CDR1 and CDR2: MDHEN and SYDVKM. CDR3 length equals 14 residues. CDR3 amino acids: CASSVAGSTDTQYF. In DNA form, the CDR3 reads TGTGCCAGCAGCGTAGCGGGATCCACAGATACGCAGTATTTT.

CDR3 nucleotide sequence: TGCGCCAGCAGCGTTTTGCGGGGGGATTACAATGAGCAGTTCTTC. Translated, it gives CASSVLRGDYNEQFF. The chain has TRBV5-1 and TRBJ2-1; 8 nucleotides align to TRBD2. Germline-derived CDR1 and CDR2 are SGHRS and YFSETQ. CDR3 length: 15 amino acids. Trimming took 4 bases from V and 4 from J; bases not matched to a gene: 7.

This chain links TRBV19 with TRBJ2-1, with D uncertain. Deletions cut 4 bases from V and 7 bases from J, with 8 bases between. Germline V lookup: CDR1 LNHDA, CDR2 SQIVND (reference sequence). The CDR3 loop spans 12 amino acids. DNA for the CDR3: TGTGCCAGTAGTAGCTTCGGGAATGAGCAGTTCTTC. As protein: CASSSFGNEQFF.

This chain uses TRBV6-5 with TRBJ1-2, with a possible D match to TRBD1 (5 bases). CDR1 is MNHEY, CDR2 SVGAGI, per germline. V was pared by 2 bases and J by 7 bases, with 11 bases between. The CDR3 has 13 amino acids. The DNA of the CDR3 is TGTGCCAGCAGTTACGCAGGGACTCCTGGCTACACCTTC. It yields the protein CASSYAGTPGYTF.

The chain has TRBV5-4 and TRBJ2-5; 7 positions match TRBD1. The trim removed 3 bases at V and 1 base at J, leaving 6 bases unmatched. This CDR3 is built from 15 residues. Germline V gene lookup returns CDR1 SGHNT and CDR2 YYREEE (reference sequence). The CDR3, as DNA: TGTGCCAGCAGCTCTATGACAGGGTCCCAAGAGACCCAGTACTTC. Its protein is CASSSMTGSQETQYF.

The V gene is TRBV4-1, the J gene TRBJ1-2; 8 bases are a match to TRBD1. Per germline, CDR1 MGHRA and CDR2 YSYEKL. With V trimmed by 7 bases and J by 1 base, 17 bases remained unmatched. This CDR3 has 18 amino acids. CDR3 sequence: CASKPKTGATTVNYGYTF. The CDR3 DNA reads TGCGCCAGCAAACCTAAGACAGGGGCCACGACCGTTAACTATGGCTACACCTTC.